This TCR beta chain was identified in a study of cytomegalovirus exposure and HLA in healthy donors. Whole-study results and caveats: As was reported, the HLA-A and HLA-B alleles of most subjects were accurately predicted from TCR beta sequences. Previously analyzed data showed that most TCR beta V segments were productive at a frequency of about 87% or about 30%. Indistinguishable V segments such as TRBV6-2 and TRBV6-3 were excluded. A later look showed TCR association rates differing by HLA locus, highest for DRB1 and lowest for HLA-C.

This clone was seen once. The target antigen is unknown. The PCR had 60 Vbeta and 13 Jbeta primers. Using immunoSEQ multiplex PCR, the repertoire was profiled, and TCRdb retains in-frame clones only, with some absent. The data show over 65,000 clones, about 79% seen once. From germline, CDR1 is SNHLY and CDR2 FYNNEI. Trimming left V 6 bases short and J 0 bases short, with 9 bases between. The CDR3 consists of 14 residues. The rearrangement links TRBV2 to TRBJ1-5; no firm D call. This TCR derives from a woman between 40 and 50 years old in good health and CMV-seronegative. The sequenced sample was PBMCs. CDR3 residues: CASRAAVSNQPQHF. CDR3 DNA sequence: TGTGCCAGCAGGGCGGCGGTTAGCAATCAGCCCCAGCATTTT.